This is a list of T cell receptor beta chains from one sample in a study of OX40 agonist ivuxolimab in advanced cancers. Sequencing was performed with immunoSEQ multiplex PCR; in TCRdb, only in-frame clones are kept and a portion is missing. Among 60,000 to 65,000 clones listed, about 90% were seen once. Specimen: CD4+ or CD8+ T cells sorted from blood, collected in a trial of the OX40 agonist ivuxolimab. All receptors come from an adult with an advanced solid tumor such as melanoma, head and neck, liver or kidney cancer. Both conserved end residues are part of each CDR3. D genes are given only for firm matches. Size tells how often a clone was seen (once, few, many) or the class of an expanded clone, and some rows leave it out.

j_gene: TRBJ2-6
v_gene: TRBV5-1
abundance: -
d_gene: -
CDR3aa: CASSPGGAGANVLTF
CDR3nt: TGCGCCAGCAGTCCCGGGGGAGCTGGGGCCAACGTCCTGACTTTC

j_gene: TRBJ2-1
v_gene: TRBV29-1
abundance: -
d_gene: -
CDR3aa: CSAQGSYNEQFF
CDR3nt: TGCAGCGCCCAGGGGTCCTACAATGAGCAGTTCTTC

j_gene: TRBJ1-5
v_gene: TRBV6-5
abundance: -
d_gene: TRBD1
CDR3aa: CASSQTGHVLQPQHF
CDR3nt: TGTGCCAGCAGTCAGACAGGGCACGTATTACAGCCCCAGCATTTT

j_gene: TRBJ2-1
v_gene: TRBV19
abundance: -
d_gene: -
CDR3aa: CASSIERVAEQFF
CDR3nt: TGTGCCAGTAGTATAGAGAGGGTAGCGGAGCAGTTCTTC

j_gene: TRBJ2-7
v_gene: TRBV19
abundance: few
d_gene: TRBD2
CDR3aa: CASSALAGGTYEQYF
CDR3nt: TGTGCCAGTAGTGCACTAGCGGGAGGTACCTACGAGCAGTACTTC

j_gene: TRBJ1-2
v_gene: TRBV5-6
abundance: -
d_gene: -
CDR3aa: CASSLVSRTHGYTF
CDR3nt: TGTGCCAGCAGCTTGGTTTCCCGAACGCATGGCTACACCTTC

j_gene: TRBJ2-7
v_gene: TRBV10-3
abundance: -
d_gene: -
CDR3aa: CAISSGYEQYF
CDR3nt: TGTGCCATCAGTAGCGGCTACGAGCAGTACTTC

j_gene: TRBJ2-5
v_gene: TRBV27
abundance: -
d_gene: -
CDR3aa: CASSRDWRKETQYF
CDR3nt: TGTGCCAGCAGTCGCGACTGGCGAAAAGAGACCCAGTACTTC

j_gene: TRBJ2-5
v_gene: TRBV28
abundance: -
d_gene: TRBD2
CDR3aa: CASSPSGRTETQYF
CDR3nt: TGTGCCAGCAGTCCTAGCGGGAGGACGGAGACCCAGTACTTC

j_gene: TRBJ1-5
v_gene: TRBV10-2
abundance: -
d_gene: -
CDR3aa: CASGPSTYSNQPQHF
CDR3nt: TGCGCCAGCGGACCCTCGACATATAGCAATCAGCCCCAGCATTTT

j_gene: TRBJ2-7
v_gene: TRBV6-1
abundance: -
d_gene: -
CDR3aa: CASSYQSGQYF
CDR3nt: TGTGCCAGCAGTTACCAAAGTGGGCAGTACTTC

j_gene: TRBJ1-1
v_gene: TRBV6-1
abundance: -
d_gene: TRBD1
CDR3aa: CASSDRVGDEAFF
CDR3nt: TGTGCCAGCAGCGACAGGGTTGGTGATGAAGCTTTCTTT

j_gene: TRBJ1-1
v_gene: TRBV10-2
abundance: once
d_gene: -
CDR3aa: CASMPRGTAPPRGTEAFF
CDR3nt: TGCGCCAGCATGCCCCGAGGGACGGCCCCGCCTCGAGGGACTGAAGCTTTCTTT

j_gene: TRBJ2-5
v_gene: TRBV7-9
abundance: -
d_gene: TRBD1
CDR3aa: CASSSGTVQETQYF
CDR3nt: TGTGCCAGCAGCTCGGGGACAGTACAAGAGACCCAGTACTTC

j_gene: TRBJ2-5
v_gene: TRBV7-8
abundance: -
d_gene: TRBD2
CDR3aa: CASSHHRAGAVQETQYF
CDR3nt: TGTGCCAGCAGCCATCATAGAGCGGGAGCGGTCCAAGAGACCCAGTACTTC

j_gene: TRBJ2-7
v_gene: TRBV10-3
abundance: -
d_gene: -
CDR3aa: CAISGSQNEQYF
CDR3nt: TGTGCCATCAGTGGGTCCCAGAACGAGCAGTACTTC

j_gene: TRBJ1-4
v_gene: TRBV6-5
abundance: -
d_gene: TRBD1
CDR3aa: CASSYSGQGGSEKLFF
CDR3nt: TGTGCCAGCAGTTACTCGGGACAGGGAGGGAGTGAAAAACTGTTTTTT

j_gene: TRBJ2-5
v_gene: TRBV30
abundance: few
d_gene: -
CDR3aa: CAWSVLYKDRSTQETQYF
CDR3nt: TGTGCCTGGAGTGTCCTTTATAAAGACAGGAGTACCCAAGAGACCCAGTACTTC

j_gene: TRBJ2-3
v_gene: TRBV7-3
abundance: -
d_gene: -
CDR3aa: CASSSGTSTDTQYF
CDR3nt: TGTGCCAGCAGCTCCGGGACTAGCACAGATACGCAGTATTTT

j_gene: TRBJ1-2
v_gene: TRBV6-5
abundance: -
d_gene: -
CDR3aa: CASNPGLTLGYGYTF
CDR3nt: TGTGCCAGCAACCCGGGACTTACCTTAGGCTATGGCTACACCTTC

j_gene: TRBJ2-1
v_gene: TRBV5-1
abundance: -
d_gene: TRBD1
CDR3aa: CASSLDRGQFF
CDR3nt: TGCGCCAGCAGCTTGGACAGGGGGCAGTTCTTC

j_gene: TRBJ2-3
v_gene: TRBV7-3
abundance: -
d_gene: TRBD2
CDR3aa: CASSPMGAGRDTQYF
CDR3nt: TGTGCCAGCAGCCCGATGGGAGCGGGAAGAGATACGCAGTATTTT

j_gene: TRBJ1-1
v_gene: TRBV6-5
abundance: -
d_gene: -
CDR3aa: CASRPRASGGTEAFF
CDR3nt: TGTGCCAGCAGACCACGGGCCTCCGGGGGCACTGAAGCTTTCTTT

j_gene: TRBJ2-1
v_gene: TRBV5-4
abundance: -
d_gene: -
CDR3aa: CASSGGTDAYNEQFF
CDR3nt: TGTGCCAGCAGCGGTGGGACGGATGCCTACAATGAGCAGTTCTTC

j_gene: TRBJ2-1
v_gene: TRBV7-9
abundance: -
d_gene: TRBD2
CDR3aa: CASSEGTSGYNEQFF
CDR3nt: TGTGCCAGCAGCGAGGGGACTAGCGGCTACAATGAGCAGTTCTTC

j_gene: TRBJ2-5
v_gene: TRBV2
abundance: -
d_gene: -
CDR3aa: CASRGDPQETQYF
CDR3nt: TGTGCCAGCAGGGGGGACCCCCAAGAGACCCAGTACTTC

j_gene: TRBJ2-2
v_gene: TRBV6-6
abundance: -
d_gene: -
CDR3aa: CASKGQSNTGELFF
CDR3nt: TGTGCCAGCAAAGGACAGTCGAACACCGGGGAGCTGTTTTTT

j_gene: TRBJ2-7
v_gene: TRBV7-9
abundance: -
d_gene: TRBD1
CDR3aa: CASSHPGQGINEQYF
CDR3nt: TGTGCCAGCAGTCACCCGGGACAGGGAATAAACGAGCAGTACTTC

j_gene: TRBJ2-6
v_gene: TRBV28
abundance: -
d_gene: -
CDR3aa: CASSPQIAGANVLTF
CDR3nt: TGTGCCAGCAGCCCCCAGATTGCCGGGGCCAACGTCCTGACTTTC

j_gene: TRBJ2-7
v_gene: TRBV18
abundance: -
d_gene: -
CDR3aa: CASYQPRGRHEQYF
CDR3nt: TGTGCCAGCTACCAACCCAGGGGGAGGCACGAGCAGTACTTC

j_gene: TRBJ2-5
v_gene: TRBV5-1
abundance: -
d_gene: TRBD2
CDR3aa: CASSSGKRERGQETQYF
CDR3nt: TGCGCCAGCAGCTCAGGAAAGCGGGAGCGGGGGCAAGAGACCCAGTACTTC

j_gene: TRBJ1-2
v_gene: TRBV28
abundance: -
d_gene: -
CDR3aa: CASSLPHQGGYTF
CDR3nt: TGTGCCAGCAGTTTACCCCATCAGGGTGGCTACACCTTC